The 9 T cell receptor beta chains below come from one sample, sequenced in a study of shared clonotypes between healthy human individuals. The data were produced by immunoSEQ multiplex PCR, yet TCRdb's version contains in-frame clones alone and is incomplete. The sample lists some 2.3 million clones, approximately 93% occurring once. Specimen: naive CD4+ T cells from PBMCs. The subset here: CD45RA+ positively selected. The origin of the receptors is a man between 18 and 35 years old in good health. Some clones in this sample may be carry-over from other donors' samples.

The chain carries TRBV28 and TRBJ2-3; TRBD2 aligns across 13 bases. Germline-derived CDR1 and CDR2 are MDHEN and SYDVKM. The CDR3 contains 18 residues. V lost 3 bases and J lost 3; bases outside the gene matches: 9. This CDR3 is CASSFSQLAGGPTDTQYF. DNA of the CDR3: TGTGCCAGCAGTTTCTCCCAACTAGCGGGAGGGCCTACAGATACGCAGTATTTT.

The V call is TRBV4-3, the J call TRBJ2-7; 8 bases fit TRBD1. Trimming at V came to 3 bases and at J to 5 bases, leaving 12 bases not matched to a gene. The germline gives CDR1 LGHNA, CDR2 YSLEER. The CDR3 is 16 residues long. CDR3 region: CASSQGEDRARDEQYF. The CDR3 nucleotides are TGCGCCAGCAGCCAGGGGGAGGACAGGGCCAGGGACGAGCAGTACTTC.

This clone was observed a few times. The chain couples TRBV27 to TRBJ1-2, with TRBD1 identical over 8 bases. Germline trimming cut 6 bases from V and 7 bases from J; bases unmatched to any gene: 16. This CDR3 is 16 amino acids long. Germline V gene data show CDR1 as MNHEY and CDR2 as SMNVEV (reference sequence). The CDR3 region has the DNA TGTGCCAGCAGAGACCTCGGGACAGGCCGGAAGGGTGGCTACACCTTC. Its translation is CASRDLGTGRKGGYTF.

The rearrangement uses TRBV15 and TRBJ1-2; possible D gene TRBD1, 5 bases. The CDR3 consists of 15 residues. Deletions cut 2 bases from V and 0 bases from J, with 10 bases between. Germline CDR1 is LNHNV and CDR2 is YYDKDF (reference sequence). The CDR3 spells CATSRRDGTNYGYTF. The CDR3 DNA reads as TGTGCCACCAGCAGAAGGGACGGAACTAACTATGGCTACACCTTC.

The chain joins TRBV4-1 to TRBJ2-3; D ambiguous. Trimming pared 4 bases from V and 5 bases from J, leaving 10 bases between. The CDR3 has 13 residues. Germline CDR1 is MGHRA and CDR2 is YSYEKL. CDR3 amino acids: CASSRASKDTQYF. In DNA form, the CDR3 reads TGCGCCAGCAGCCGAGCGTCAAAAGATACGCAGTATTTT.

The chain couples TRBV6-5 to TRBJ2-7; D perhaps matches TRBD1 (5 bases). V lost 8 bases to trimming and J lost 5 bases, with 10 bases between them. CDR3 length: 11 amino acids. Germline-derived CDR1 and CDR2 are MNHEY and SVGAGI. CDR3 loop: CASGQGDEQYF. CDR3 DNA: TGTGCCAGCGGCCAAGGGGACGAGCAGTACTTC.

The V and J genes are TRBV14 and TRBJ2-5, with D uncertain. The length of the CDR3 is 15 residues. V lost 6 bases to trimming and J lost 0 bases, with 14 bases between them. In germline, CDR1 is SGHDN, CDR2 FVKESK. CDR3 in amino acids: CASSALRWYQETQYF. CDR3 coding DNA: TGTGCCAGCAGTGCCCTACGGTGGTACCAAGAGACCCAGTACTTC.

This chain uses TRBV7-3 with TRBJ2-5, with D possibly being TRBD1 or TRBD2 (5 bases each). This CDR3 spans 15 amino acids. V was pared by 4 bases and J by 2 bases, with 14 bases between. The germline gives CDR1 SGHTA, CDR2 FQGTGA. Here the CDR3 reads CASSSTGTGQETQYF. The CDR3 DNA is TGTGCCAGCAGCTCAACCGGGACCGGGCAAGAGACCCAGTACTTC.

A word on this clone: This specimen includes other DNA sequences encoding the same CDR3. This chain connects TRBV5-1 to TRBJ1-1; no clear D. Germline V gene data show CDR1 as SGHRS and CDR2 as YFSETQ. Trimming took 0 bases from V and 1 from J, leaving 7 bases between them. CDR3 size: 14 residues. CDR3: CASSLDSTNTEAFF. The DNA of the CDR3 is TGCGCCAGCAGCTTGGATAGTACGAACACTGAAGCTTTCTTT.